This TCR beta chain was captured in a study of blood T cell repertoires in COVID-19. The overall study: Collection of acute and convalescent COVID-19 samples took place in the United States, Italy and Spain.

The repertoire was sequenced with immunoSEQ multiplex PCR; TCRdb's copy has only in-frame clones and lacks some. This table has some 110,000 clones, 85% appearing once. The clonotype originates from a man aged 45-60 years with acute or convalescent COVID-19. The sequenced sample consisted of peripheral blood.

CDR3 protein: CACGGTGNEKLFF. CDR3 coding DNA: TGTGCCTGTGGCGGCACAGGGAATGAAAAACTGTTTTTT. The chain couples TRBV30 to TRBJ1-4, with D possibly TRBD1 on 6 matching bases. This CDR3 comprises 13 residues. Trimming took off 6 bases at V and 5 bases at J, with 13 bases between the two ends. Per the germline V gene, CDR1 is GTSNPN and CDR2 is SVGIG (reference sequence). The variable domain in full, with the rest retrieved from reference TRBV30 and TRBJ1-4, is SQTIHQWPATLVQPVGSPLSLECTVEGTSNPNLYWYRQAAGRGLQLLFYSVGIGQISSEVPQNLSASRPQDRQFILSSKKLLLSDSGFYLCACGGTGNEKLFFGSGTQLSVL.